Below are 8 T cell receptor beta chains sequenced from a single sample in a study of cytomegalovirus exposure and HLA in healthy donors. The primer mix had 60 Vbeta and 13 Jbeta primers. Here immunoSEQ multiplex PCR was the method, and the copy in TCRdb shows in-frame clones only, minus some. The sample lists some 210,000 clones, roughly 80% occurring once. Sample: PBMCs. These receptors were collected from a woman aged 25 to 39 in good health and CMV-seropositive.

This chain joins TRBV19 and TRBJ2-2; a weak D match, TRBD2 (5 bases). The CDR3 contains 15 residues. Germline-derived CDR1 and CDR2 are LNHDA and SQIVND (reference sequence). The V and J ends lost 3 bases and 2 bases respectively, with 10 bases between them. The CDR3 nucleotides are TGTGCCAGTAGTATTGAGGGCAGTAACACCGGGGAGCTGTTTTTT. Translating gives CASSIEGSNTGELFF.

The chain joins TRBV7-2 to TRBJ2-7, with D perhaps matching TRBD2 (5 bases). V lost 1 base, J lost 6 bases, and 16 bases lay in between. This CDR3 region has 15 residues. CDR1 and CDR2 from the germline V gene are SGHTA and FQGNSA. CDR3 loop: CASSLVAGHPAEQYF. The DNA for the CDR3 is TGTGCCAGCAGCTTAGTTGCGGGTCACCCGGCCGAGCAGTACTTC.

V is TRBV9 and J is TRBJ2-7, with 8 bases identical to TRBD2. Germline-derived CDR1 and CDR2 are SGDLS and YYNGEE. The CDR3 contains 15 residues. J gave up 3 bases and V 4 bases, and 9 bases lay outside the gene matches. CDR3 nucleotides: TGTGCCAGCAGCACCACTAGCGGATCTATCTACGAGCAGTACTTC. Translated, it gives CASSTTSGSIYEQYF.

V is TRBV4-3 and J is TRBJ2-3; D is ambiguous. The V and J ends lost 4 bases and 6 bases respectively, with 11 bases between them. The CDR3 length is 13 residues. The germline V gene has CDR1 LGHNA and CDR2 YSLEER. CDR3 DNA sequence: TGCGCCAGCAGCCTTAGAGTTCCGGATACGCAGTATTTT. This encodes CASSLRVPDTQYF.

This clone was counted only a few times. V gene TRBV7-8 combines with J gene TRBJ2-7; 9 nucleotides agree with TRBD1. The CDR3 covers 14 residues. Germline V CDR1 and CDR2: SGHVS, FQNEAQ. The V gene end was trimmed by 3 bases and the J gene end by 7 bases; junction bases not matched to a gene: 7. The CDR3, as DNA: TGTGCCAGCAGCTTGGACAGGGGACCGGGGGAGCAGTACTTC. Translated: CASSLDRGPGEQYF.

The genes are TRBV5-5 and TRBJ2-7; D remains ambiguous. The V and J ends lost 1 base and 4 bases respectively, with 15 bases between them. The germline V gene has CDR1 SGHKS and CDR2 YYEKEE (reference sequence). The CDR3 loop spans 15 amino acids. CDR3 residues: CASSLFGSYPYEQYF. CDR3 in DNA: TGTGCCAGCAGCTTGTTTGGCAGTTATCCTTACGAGCAGTACTTC.

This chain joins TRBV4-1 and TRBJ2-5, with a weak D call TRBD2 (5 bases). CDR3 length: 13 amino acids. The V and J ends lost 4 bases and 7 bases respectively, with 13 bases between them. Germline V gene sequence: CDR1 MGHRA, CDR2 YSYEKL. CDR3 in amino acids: CASSRTIGGTQYF. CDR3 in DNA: TGCGCCAGCAGCCGGACCATTGGAGGGACCCAGTACTTC.

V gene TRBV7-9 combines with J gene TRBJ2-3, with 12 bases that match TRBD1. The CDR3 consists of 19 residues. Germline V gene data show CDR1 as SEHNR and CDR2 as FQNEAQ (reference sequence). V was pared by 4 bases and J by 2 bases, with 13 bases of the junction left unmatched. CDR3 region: CASSSRGQGAELITDTQYF. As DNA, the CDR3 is TGTGCCAGCAGCTCCCGGGGACAGGGGGCTGAGCTCATCACAGATACGCAGTATTTT.